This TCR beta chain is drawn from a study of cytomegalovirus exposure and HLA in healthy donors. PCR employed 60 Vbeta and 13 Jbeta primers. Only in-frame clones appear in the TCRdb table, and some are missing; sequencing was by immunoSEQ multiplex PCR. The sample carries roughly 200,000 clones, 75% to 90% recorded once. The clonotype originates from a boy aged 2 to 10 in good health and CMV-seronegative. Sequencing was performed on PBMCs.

This chain's CDR3 is CASTSRNGRVDEQYF. In DNA, the CDR3 is TGTGCCAGCACCTCACGGAACGGGAGGGTCGACGAGCAGTACTTC. The genes are TRBV2 and TRBJ2-7; 8 positions match TRBD2. Germline V gene sequence: CDR1 SNHLY, CDR2 FYNNEI. The V gene end was trimmed by 7 bases and the J gene end by 5 bases; junction bases not matched to a gene: 13. CDR3 size: 15 residues.